One and the same sample provided the 2 T cell receptor beta chains below, sequenced in a study of T cells after yellow fever vaccination. One entry per CDR3 protein results from TCRdb running MiXCR on the 5' RACE reads. There are about 340,000 distinct CDR3 sequences in the sample; about an eighth occur only once, and about 3% lies in the top ten. The source was CD4+ T cells sorted from PBMCs, collected 15 days after the yellow fever booster vaccination. The source of these receptors is a man aged 18 to 30 who received the YFV17D yellow fever vaccine.

This clonotype has ten or more counts. The gene calls are TRBV3-1 and TRBJ2-7, with TRBD2 matching 11 bases. The germline CDR1 and CDR2 sequences are LGHDT and YNNKEL (reference sequence). J was trimmed by 2 bases and V by 2 bases; bases with no gene match: 2. The CDR3 runs to 15 residues. This CDR3 reads CASSQNSGGAYEQYF. Here the CDR3 DNA reads TGTGCCAGCAGCCAAAATAGCGGGGGGGCCTACGAGCAGTACTTC.

The chain uses TRBV5-1 and TRBJ2-7; 7 bases align to TRBD1. This CDR3 contains 14 residues. V shed 5 bases, J shed 3 bases, and the junction held 8 bases outside the gene matches. CDR1 SGHRS and CDR2 YFSETQ come from the germline V gene. The CDR3 DNA reads as TGCGCCAGCAGTTCCCTAGGACAGGTCTACGAGCAGTACTTC. Translating it yields CASSSLGQVYEQYF.